This TCR beta chain was found in a study of T-cell reconstitution after alpha-beta-depleted transplantation in children. Overall study results and limits: Some patients showed high day-60 TCRbeta diversity, which derived from surviving recipient T cells and thymic progenitors.

Unique molecular identifiers were incorporated when the TCRbeta library was constructed. TCRdb reprocessed the PCR reads via MiXCR and lists one record per CDR3 protein. The sample has about 980,000 distinct CDR3 sequences; about 30% are singletons. Comments on this clonotype: Its antigen is undetermined.

Per the germline V gene, CDR1 is SGHRS and CDR2 is YFSETQ. The CDR3 is 16 residues long. Trimming left V 1 base short and J 6 bases short, with 17 bases between. The receptor was isolated from a boy under three years old who had a stem cell transplant for SCID, so the T cells may come from the graft donor. The gene calls are TRBV5-1 and TRBJ2-1, with D possibly matching TRBD2 (6 bases). Sequenced here: PBMCs, mostly from graft donor cells, sampled 360 days after TCRalphabeta/CD19-depleted stem cell transplant. CDR3 coding DNA: TGCGCCAGCAGCTTGAGCGCCGTGTCCGGGGGCAATGAGCAGTTCTTC. Translated, it gives CASSLSAVSGGNEQFF.